This T cell receptor beta chain came from a study of blood T cell repertoires in COVID-19. Measured with immunoSEQ multiplex PCR; TCRdb has only the in-frame clones, and not every one. The sample yields hundreds of thousands of clones, 75% to 90% seen once. Germline V gene data show CDR1 as MNHEY and CDR2 as SMNVEV (reference sequence). V was pared by 5 bases and J by 7 bases, with 12 bases between. The CDR3 covers 13 residues. A few counts support this clone. Other DNA sequences from this sample encode an identical CDR3 as well. This chain connects TRBV27 to TRBJ1-5; TRBD1 might be the D (6 bases). Sequencing was performed on PBMCs or T cells enriched from blood (not recorded which). The receptor's source is a man aged 18 to 29 who had recovered from COVID-19. CDR3 amino acids: CASSEQGRQPQHF. CDR3 nucleotides: TGTGCCAGCAGTGAACAGGGTAGACAGCCCCAGCATTTT.